This T cell receptor (beta chain) is drawn from a study of tumor-infiltrating lymphocytes in primary liver carcinoma. Making TCR beta cDNA involved 400 to 600 ng total RNA and a constant-region primer. The TCR beta library was amplified through three nested multiplex PCR rounds in a modified ARM-PCR procedure. The first two PCR rounds used TRBV1-TRBV30 forward primers with a C-beta reverse primer, approximately 11 cycles each. TCRdb fed the multiplex PCR reads into MiXCR, producing one record per CDR3 protein. Here the sample spans roughly 57,000 distinct CDR3 sequences, 70% to 85% being singletons. With respect to this clonotype: Its antigen is currently unknown. Its ends do not fully match the called genes, so a read error is possible.

CDR3 size: 15 residues. Germline CDR1 is SGHDT and CDR2 is YYEEEE. The study, taken as a whole, reports: Among the pair types, tumor region pairs showed more overlap than tumor-adjacent and tumor-blood pairs. Only about 7.5-24% of top clones were detected in each of the five tumor regions.

Scientists recovered RNA and DNA together from about 21-30 mg of unsorted bulk tissue. HBV chronically infected the treatment-naive patients. The receptor's source is a middle-aged man with primary liver carcinoma and hepatitis B virus infection. The J gene is TRBJ2-7, the V gene TRBV5-6; D gene ambiguous. Sequencing was carried out using liver tumor tissue from sampling region 2. Subset described: tumor region T2, inferior pole. This CDR3 reads CANSPGFDNIYEQCF. The CDR3 nucleotides read TGTGCCAACAGCCCTGGGTTCGACAATATCTACGAGCAGTGCTTC.